These T cell receptor beta chains were read from a single sample in a study of EBV T-cell therapy then PD-1 blockade in nasopharyngeal carcinoma. The antigens for these receptors are not known. Some clones are missing from TCRdb's copy, which holds only in-frame ones; the method was immunoSEQ multiplex PCR. The sample contains some 17,000 clones, around four fifths of which appear only once. The sequences come from CD8+ T cells from blood, collected at day 0 from a patient whose treatment included autologous EBV-specific T cells and nivolumab. These receptors all come from a man aged 35 to 55 with nasopharyngeal carcinoma. Both conserved end residues are part of each CDR3. Each record gives: J gene, V gene, CDR3 protein.

>TRBJ2-3|TRBV12-3/TRBV12-4
CASGQGTTDTQYF
>TRBJ2-5|TRBV4-3
CASSQGHGSTETQYF
>TRBJ2-7|TRBV5-4
CASSLESGGHYEQYF
>TRBJ2-7|TRBV5-1
CASSLEAGADEQYF
>TRBJ1-5|TRBV2
CASSEAGNQPQHF
>TRBJ1-6|TRBV5-1
CASSPTDYNSPLHF
>TRBJ2-7|TRBV23-1
CASSQGHPWSYEQYF
>TRBJ1-1|TRBV28
CASSTHYRTGVNTEAFF
>TRBJ2-7|TRBV9
CASSTGIRGEQYF
>TRBJ1-1|TRBV6-2/TRBV6-3
CASSYQTRNTEAFF
>TRBJ2-1|TRBV5-4
CASSFERAGAAKLF
>TRBJ2-7|TRBV5-6
CASSLGQGSYEQYF
>TRBJ2-3|TRBV7-2
CASSLSRRAEPDTQYF
>TRBJ1-5|TRBV19
CASSIWGSGGNQPQHF
>TRBJ2-7|TRBV7-9
CASSPRDRGLYEQYF
>TRBJ1-1|TRBV11-3
CASSLGDRGPEAFF
>TRBJ2-3|TRBV5-4
CASSLNGPSDTQYF
>TRBJ2-7|TRBV5-6
CASSLAGGYNEQYF
>TRBJ2-7|TRBV3-1/TRBV3-2
CASSRPAGTADYEQYF
>TRBJ2-7|TRBV6-2/TRBV6-3
CASSYGDTYEQYF
>TRBJ2-3|TRBV6-4
CASSEVAGGTDTQYF
>TRBJ1-1|TRBV28
CASSLGANTEAFF
>TRBJ2-7|TRBV6-2/TRBV6-3
CASSYSGGSYEQYF
>TRBJ2-1|TRBV6-1
CASSETGGAYNEQFF
>TRBJ1-4|TRBV19
CASSILDTQPKEKLFF
>TRBJ2-7|TRBV9
CASSVGGGTYEQYF
>TRBJ1-4|TRBV27
CASSPRQAQPTNEKLFF
>TRBJ2-2|TRBV27
CASRSGGSGELFF
>TRBJ2-6|TRBV15
CATSIGQRKDFSGANVLTF
>TRBJ1-2|TRBV4-3
CASSQLGFYGYTF
>TRBJ1-6|TRBV4-3
CASSQGRQAYSPLHF
>TRBJ2-7|TRBV27
CASSLRDRGFEQYF
>TRBJ1-6|TRBV4-2
CASSQARGGFGDSPLHF
>TRBJ1-2|TRBV21-1
CASSKAGGLYGYTF
>TRBJ2-1|TRBV30
CAWSPTANYYNEQFF
>TRBJ2-7|TRBV3-1/TRBV3-2
CASSLRLAGEREQYF
>TRBJ2-7|TRBV7-9
CASSPNPSYEQYF
>TRBJ2-7|TRBV12-3/TRBV12-4
CASSPGLYEQYF
>TRBJ2-7|TRBV7-2
CASRPRDRGTYEQYF
>TRBJ1-6|TRBV7-9
CASSLVEGNSPLHF
>TRBJ2-5|TRBV7-9
CASSSPLAGGETQYF
>TRBJ2-7|TRBV13
CASSPGTASYEQYF
>TRBJ2-7|TRBV4-3
CASSFGQGRYEQYF
>TRBJ1-4|TRBV6-1
CASSEVTGNLVEKLFF
>TRBJ1-6|TRBV2
CASSEGWDYNSPLHF
>TRBJ1-5|TRBV5-1
CASSLDDRSHQPQHF
>TRBJ2-7|TRBV3-1/TRBV3-2
CASSPGLGDGEQYF
>TRBJ1-1|TRBV27
CASSLFQGTYTEAFF
>TRBJ2-3|TRBV4-3
CASSLLAGGSTDTQYF
>TRBJ2-7|TRBV4-3
CASSQDVRPYEQYF
>TRBJ2-7|TRBV7-6
CASSLVGYEQYF
>TRBJ1-2|TRBV6-5
CASSYSGGHGYTF
>TRBJ1-4|TRBV5-6
CASSSEGGNLFF
>TRBJ2-5|TRBV4-2
CASSQETGGQETQYF
>TRBJ1-3|TRBV6-2/TRBV6-3
CASSPGFRRTIYF
>TRBJ2-5|TRBV6-4
CASSAGTSDQETQYF
>TRBJ2-7|TRBV24-1
CATSDPRDSYEQYF
>TRBJ2-7|TRBV4-3
CASSQDSHSYEQYF
>TRBJ2-5|TRBV18
CASSPPFGTEQETQYF
>TRBJ1-5|TRBV2
CAGAVGAASNQPQHF